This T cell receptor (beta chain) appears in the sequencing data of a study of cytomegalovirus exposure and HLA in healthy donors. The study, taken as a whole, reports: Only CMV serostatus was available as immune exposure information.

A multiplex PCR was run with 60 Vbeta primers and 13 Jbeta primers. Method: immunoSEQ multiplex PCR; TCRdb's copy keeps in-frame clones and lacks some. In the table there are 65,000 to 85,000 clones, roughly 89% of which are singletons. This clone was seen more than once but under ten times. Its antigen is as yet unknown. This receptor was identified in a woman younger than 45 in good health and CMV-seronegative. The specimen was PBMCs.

The DNA for the CDR3 is TGTGCCAGCAGTGATGATACAGGGGGTGGCTCCTACGAGCAGTACTTC. This gives the protein CASSDDTGGGSYEQYF. The chain carries TRBV6-1 and TRBJ2-7; TRBD1 matches at 8 bases. This CDR3 is built from 16 residues. The trim removed 3 bases at V and 0 bases at J, leaving 7 bases unmatched. Germline V gene lookup returns CDR1 MNHNS and CDR2 SASEGT.